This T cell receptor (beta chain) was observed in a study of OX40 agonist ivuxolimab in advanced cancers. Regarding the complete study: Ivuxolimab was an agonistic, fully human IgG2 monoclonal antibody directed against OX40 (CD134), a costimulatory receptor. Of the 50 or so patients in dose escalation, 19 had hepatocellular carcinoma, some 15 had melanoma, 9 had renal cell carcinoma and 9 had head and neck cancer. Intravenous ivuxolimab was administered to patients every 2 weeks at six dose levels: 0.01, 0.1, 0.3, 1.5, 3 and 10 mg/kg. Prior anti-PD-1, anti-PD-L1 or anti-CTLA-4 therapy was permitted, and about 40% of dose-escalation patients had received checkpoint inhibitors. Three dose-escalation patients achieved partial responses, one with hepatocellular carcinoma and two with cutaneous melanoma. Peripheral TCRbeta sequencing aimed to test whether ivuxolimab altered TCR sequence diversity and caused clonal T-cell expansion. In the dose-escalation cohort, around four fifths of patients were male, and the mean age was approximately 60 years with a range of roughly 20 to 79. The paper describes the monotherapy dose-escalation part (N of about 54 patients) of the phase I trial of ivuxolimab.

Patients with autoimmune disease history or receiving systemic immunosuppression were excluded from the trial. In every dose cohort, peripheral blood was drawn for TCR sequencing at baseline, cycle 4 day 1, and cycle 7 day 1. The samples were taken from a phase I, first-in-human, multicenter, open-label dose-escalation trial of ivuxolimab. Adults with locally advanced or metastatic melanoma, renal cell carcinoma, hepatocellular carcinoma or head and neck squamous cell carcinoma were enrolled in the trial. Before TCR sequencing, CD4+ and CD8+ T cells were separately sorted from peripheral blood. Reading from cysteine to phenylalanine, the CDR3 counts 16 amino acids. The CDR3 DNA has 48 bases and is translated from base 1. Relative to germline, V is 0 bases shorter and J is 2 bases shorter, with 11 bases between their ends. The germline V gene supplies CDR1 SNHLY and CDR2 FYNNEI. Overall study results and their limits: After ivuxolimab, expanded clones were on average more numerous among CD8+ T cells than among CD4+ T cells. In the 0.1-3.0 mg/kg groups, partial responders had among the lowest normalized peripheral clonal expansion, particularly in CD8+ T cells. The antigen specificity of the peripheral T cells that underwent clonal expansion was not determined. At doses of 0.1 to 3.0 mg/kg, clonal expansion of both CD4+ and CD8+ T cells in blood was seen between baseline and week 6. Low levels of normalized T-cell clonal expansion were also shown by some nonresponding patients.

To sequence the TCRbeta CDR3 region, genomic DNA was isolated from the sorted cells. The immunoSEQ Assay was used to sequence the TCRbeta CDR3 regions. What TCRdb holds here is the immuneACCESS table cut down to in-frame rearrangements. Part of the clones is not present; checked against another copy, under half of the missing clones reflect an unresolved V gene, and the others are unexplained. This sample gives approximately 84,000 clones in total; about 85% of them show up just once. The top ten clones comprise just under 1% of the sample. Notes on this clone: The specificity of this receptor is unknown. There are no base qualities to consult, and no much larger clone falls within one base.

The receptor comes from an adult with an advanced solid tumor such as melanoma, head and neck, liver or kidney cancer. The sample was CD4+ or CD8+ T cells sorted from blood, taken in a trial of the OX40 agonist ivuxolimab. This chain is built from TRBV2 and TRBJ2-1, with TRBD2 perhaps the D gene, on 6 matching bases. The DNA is TGTGCCAGCAGTGAAGCGGGACGGGGGACCTACAATGAGCAGTTCTTC. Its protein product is CASSEAGRGTYNEQFF.